What follows describes a single T cell receptor beta chain. This sample was included in a study of T cell responses to AZD1222 COVID-19 vaccine. Sequencing used immunoSEQ multiplex PCR; TCRdb keeps in-frame clones, though not all of them. The table records 150,000 to 200,000 clones, about 92% of them present only once. Sequencing used peripheral blood, obtained 28 days after the second AZD1222 dose. The source is an adult who received the AZD1222 COVID-19 vaccine.

The CDR3 DNA sequence: TGTGCCTGGAGTGTCAGGGTCAATCAGCCCCAGCATTTT. It translates to CAWSVRVNQPQHF. This chain connects TRBV30 to TRBJ1-5, with D perhaps TRBD1 (5 bases). The V gene's germline CDR1 is GTSNPN and CDR2 SVGIG (reference sequence). V was cut by 0 bases and J by 3 bases, with 6 bases left in between. The CDR3 is made up of 13 amino acids.